This T cell receptor (beta chain) was retrieved from a study of shared clonotypes between healthy human individuals. This CDR3 is 16 amino acids long. Germline V gene sequence: CDR1 SGHRS, CDR2 YFSETQ. The V and J ends lost 0 bases and 6 bases, in that order; junction bases with no gene match: 7. This clone was seen only a few times. Sequencing used immunoSEQ multiplex PCR; TCRdb keeps in-frame clones, though not all of them. The sample holds about 470,000 clones, more than 75% seen once. This sequence originates from a woman between 40 and 50 years old in good health. Some clones in this sample may be carry-over from other donors' samples. The rearrangement links TRBV5-1 to TRBJ2-1; 9 bases match TRBD2. Sequenced sample: PBMCs. The CDR3 DNA follows: TGCGCCAGCAGCTTGGCCCCAGCGGGAGGCCCCAATGAGCAGTTCTTC. It yields the protein CASSLAPAGGPNEQFF. Combining the CDR3 with reference TRBV5-1 and TRBJ2-1 gives the whole variable domain KAGVTQTPRYLIKTRGQQVTLSCSPISGHRSVSWYQQTPGQGLQFLFEYFSETQRNKGNFPGRFSGRQFSNSRSEMNVSTLELGDSALYLCASSLAPAGGPNEQFFGPGTRLTVL.